This TCR beta chain was obtained from a study of T cell responses to AZD1222 COVID-19 vaccine. About this clone itself: Its antigen remains unknown.

This table comes from immunoSEQ multiplex PCR, and its TCRdb copy is limited to in-frame clones, with some not included. The data hold about 120,000 clones, with 80% to 90% observed a single time. Notes on the study in general: Females made up more of the donors, who were largely white British, and clonal diversity may have come out too low. Distributed over spike, vaccine-associated CD4 TCRs predominated at 160-218 and 743-854.

V was cut by 0 bases and J by 7 bases, with 13 bases left in between. The CDR3 has 15 residues. CDR1 is LNHNV, CDR2 YYDKDF, per germline (reference sequence). The chain couples TRBV15 to TRBJ2-4; tentative D call: TRBD1 (5 bases). The sequenced sample was peripheral blood, obtained on day 0 of AZD1222 vaccination. The receptor was isolated from an adult in good health. The CDR3 DNA reads as TGTGCCACCAGCAGAGATAGCAGGGTAGGCAACATTCAGTACTTC. This translates into CATSRDSRVGNIQYF.